This TCR beta chain was sequenced in a study of T-cell reconstitution after alpha-beta-depleted transplantation in children. This CDR3 has 14 amino acids. V lost 6 bases and J lost 7; bases outside the gene matches: 11. There are many counts of this clonotype. The TCRbeta library incorporated unique molecular identifiers. From the PCR reads, TCRdb called clonotypes with MiXCR, one entry per CDR3 protein. The sample yields roughly 500,000 distinct CDR3 sequences, 12% seen once. The starting material was PBMCs from the stem cell graft donor, obtained from the stem cell graft. The chain employs TRBV12-3 or TRBV12-4 and TRBJ1-2; TRBD1 aligns across 7 bases. This TCR came from a human donor who donated a stem cell graft to a child with combined immunodeficiency. CDR3 in DNA: TGTGCCAGCAGCTTCAGGGGGTCCGTCGTTGGCTACACCTTC. It translates to CASSFRGSVVGYTF.